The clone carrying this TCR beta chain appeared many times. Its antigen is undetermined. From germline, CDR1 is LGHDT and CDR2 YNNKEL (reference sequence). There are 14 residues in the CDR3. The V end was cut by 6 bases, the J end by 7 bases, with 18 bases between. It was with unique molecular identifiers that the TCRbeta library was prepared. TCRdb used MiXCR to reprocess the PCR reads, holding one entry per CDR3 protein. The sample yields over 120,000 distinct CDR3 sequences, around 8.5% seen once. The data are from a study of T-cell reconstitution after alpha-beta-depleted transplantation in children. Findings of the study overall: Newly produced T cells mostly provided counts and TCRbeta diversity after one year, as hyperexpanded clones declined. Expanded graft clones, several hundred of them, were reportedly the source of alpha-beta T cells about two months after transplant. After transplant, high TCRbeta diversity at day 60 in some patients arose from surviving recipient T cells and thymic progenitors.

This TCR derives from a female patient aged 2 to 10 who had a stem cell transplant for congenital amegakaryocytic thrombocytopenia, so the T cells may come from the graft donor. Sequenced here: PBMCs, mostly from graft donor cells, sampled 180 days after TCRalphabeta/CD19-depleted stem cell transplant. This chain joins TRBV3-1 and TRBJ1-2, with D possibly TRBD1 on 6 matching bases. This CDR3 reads CASRLGTGASGYTF. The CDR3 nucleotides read TGTGCCAGCAGACTTGGGACGGGGGCAAGTGGCTACACCTTC.